These 16 T cell receptor beta chains were all obtained from the same sample, sequenced in a study of T cells in Graves' hyperthyroidism and ophthalmopathy. Amplification targeted TCR beta CDR3 regions from RNA transcripts. The primer set for the first-round RT-PCR of the TCR CDR3 was HTBI. TCRdb redid the calling of the multiplex PCR reads with MiXCR, one entry per CDR3 protein. The sample has 200,000 or so distinct CDR3 sequences, about a sixth seen once. The sequencing sample was made of blood. Receptors originate from a woman aged 45 to 65 with Graves' hyperthyroidism.

This clonotype was picked up many times. The chain has TRBV5-6 and TRBJ2-7; D unresolved. In germline, CDR1 is SGHDT, CDR2 YYEEEE. Between the trimmed V and J ends, which lost 2 bases and 5 bases, there was a span of 14 bases. This CDR3 has 14 amino acids. CDR3 DNA sequence: TGTGCCAGCAGCTTATATGGGAAGCTCAACGAGCAGTACTTC. Its protein is CASSLYGKLNEQYF.

In this sample, this clonotype turned up a few times. The chain recombines TRBV20-1 with TRBJ2-1; 12 bases fit TRBD2. This CDR3 is built from 15 residues. Germline trimming cut 6 bases from V and 7 bases from J; bases unmatched to any gene: 10. Germline CDR1 reads DFQATT; CDR2 reads SNEGSKA (reference sequence). The CDR3 here is CSAPSSSGRDNEQFF. The CDR3 bases are TGCAGTGCCCCCTCGTCTAGCGGGAGGGATAATGAGCAGTTCTTC.

The genes are TRBV19 and TRBJ2-2, with 12 positions matching TRBD1. Trimming cost V 3 bases and J 7 bases; bases outside gene matches: 3. Germline CDR1 reads LNHDA; CDR2 reads SQIVND (reference sequence). The CDR3 is made up of 15 amino acids. CDR3: CASSMGDRGLGELFF. The CDR3 DNA reads TGTGCCAGTAGTATGGGGGACAGGGGGCTCGGGGAGCTGTTTTTT.

This clonotype was detected ten times or more. The genes are TRBV20-1 and TRBJ1-5; tentatively, D is TRBD1 (5 bases). V gave up 3 bases and J gave up 5 bases, with 11 bases separating them. The CDR3 sequence is 13 residues long. Germline V gene data show CDR1 as DFQATT and CDR2 as SNEGSKA (reference sequence). CDR3 protein: CSASRDRDQPQHF. Written as DNA, the CDR3 is TGCAGTGCTAGTCGTGACAGAGATCAGCCCCAGCATTTT.

The chain has TRBV6-4 and TRBJ2-1, with 9 positions matching TRBD1. This CDR3 is built from 14 residues. The germline CDR1 and CDR2 sequences are MRHNA and SNTAGT. The V gene end was trimmed by 6 bases and the J gene end by 7 bases; junction bases not matched to a gene: 7. The CDR3 loop reads CASSAGTGSNEQFF. For the CDR3, the DNA is TGTGCCAGCAGCGCCGGGACAGGGTCGAATGAGCAGTTCTTC.

This clonotype was observed many times. This chain uses TRBV12-3 or TRBV12-4 with TRBJ1-2; 7 nucleotides align to TRBD1. CDR3 length: 13 amino acids. The V and J ends lost 6 bases and 8 bases, in that order; junction bases with no gene match: 9. The CDR3 sequence is CASRYVTGPGYTF. CDR3 DNA sequence: TGTGCCAGCAGATATGTGACAGGGCCCGGCTACACCTTC.

The CDR3 DNA reads as TGTGCCAGCACCGGAGGAACTGGCGGGAGGGGGAACTACGAGCAGTACTTC. Its translation is CASTGGTGGRGNYEQYF. This sequence joins TRBV6-4 and TRBJ2-7; 9 nucleotides match TRBD2. Losses at the gene ends were 7 bases for V and 3 bases for J; bases not matched to a gene: 16. This CDR3 is built from 17 residues. Germline V gene data show CDR1 as MRHNA and CDR2 as SNTAGT.

This clonotype was recorded at least ten times. This sequence joins TRBV7-9 and TRBJ1-1; D gene unclear. The CDR3 is 12 amino acids. Germline loops: CDR1 SEHNR, CDR2 FQNEAQ (reference sequence). The V gene lost 6 bases and the J gene lost 1 base, with 6 bases spanning the gap. The DNA for the CDR3 is TGTGCCAGCAGTGGATCGAACACTGAAGCTTTCTTT. It yields the protein CASSGSNTEAFF. The complete variable domain, with remaining parts taken from reference TRBV7-9 and TRBJ1-1, reads DTGVSQNPRHKITKRGQNVTFRCDPISEHNRLYWYRQTLGQGPEFLTYFQNEAQLEKSRLLSDRFSAERPKGSFSTLEIQRTEQGDSAMYLCASSGSNTEAFFGQGTRLTVV.

In its sample, this clonotype was seen many times. The gene calls are TRBV7-6 and TRBJ2-3; D remains ambiguous. The CDR3 loop spans 12 amino acids. V was trimmed by 4 bases and J by 1 base, leaving 3 bases between them. Per the germline V gene, CDR1 is SGHVS and CDR2 is FNYEAQ. The CDR3 DNA sequence: TGTGCCAGCAGCTCCCGCACAGATACGCAGTATTTT. This encodes CASSSRTDTQYF.

In its sample, this clonotype was seen a few times. This chain joins TRBV29-1 and TRBJ2-6; D is possibly TRBD1 (6 bases). CDR3 length: 15 residues. Trimming shortened V by 7 bases and J by 2 bases, and 15 bases separated the two germline ends. Germline values: CDR1 SQVTM, CDR2 ANQGSEA. This CDR3 reads CSAETDRTGANVLTF. CDR3 DNA: TGCAGCGCCGAAACGGACAGAACTGGGGCCAACGTCCTGACTTTC.

This chain connects TRBV20-1 to TRBJ2-1, with 7 nucleotides matching TRBD2. The CDR3 is made up of 13 amino acids. CDR1 DFQATT and CDR2 SNEGSKA come from the germline V gene (reference sequence). Trimming removed 5 bases from V and 5 bases from J; junction bases left unmatched: 6. CDR3 sequence (DNA): TGCAGTGCTGGGAGGGAGTCGGACAATGAGCAGTTCTTC. The encoded protein is CSAGRESDNEQFF.

This clonotype has more than one count but fewer than ten. A much more abundant neighbour one base away suggests this may be a read error. This chain uses TRBV18 with TRBJ2-7; 11 bases agree with TRBD2. CDR1 and CDR2 from the germline V gene are KGHSH and LQKENI. V lost 8 bases, J lost 7 bases, and 7 bases stayed unmatched. The CDR3 has 13 residues. CDR3 loop: CASPYGTSGEQYF. The DNA of the CDR3 is TGTGCCAGCCCCTACGGGACTAGCGGTGAGCAGTACTTC.

The sample holds many counts of this clonotype. The rearrangement links TRBV30 to TRBJ1-1; unclear D gene. V was trimmed by 0 bases and J by 1 base, leaving 9 bases between them. CDR3 size: 14 residues. In germline, CDR1 is GTSNPN, CDR2 SVGIG (reference sequence). The CDR3 coding sequence is TGTGCCTGGAGTGTAGGTAGTTCGAACACTGAAGCTTTCTTT. Translation: CAWSVGSSNTEAFF.

This clonotype was observed a handful of times. The chain recombines TRBV18 with TRBJ1-2, with D uncertain. Per germline, CDR1 KGHSH and CDR2 LQKENI. V gave up 3 bases and J gave up 8 bases, with 10 bases separating them. The CDR3 consists of 12 residues. This chain's CDR3 is CASSPRARGYTF. In nucleotides, the CDR3 is TGTGCCAGCTCACCCCGGGCTAGGGGCTACACCTTC.

This rearrangement joins TRBV28 to TRBJ2-5; 9 positions agree with TRBD1. Per germline, CDR1 MDHEN and CDR2 SYDVKM. With 4 bases clipped from V and 4 bases from J, the junction kept 4 bases outside the gene matches. The CDR3 runs 14 residues. The CDR3 reads CASSSLTGGETQYF. CDR3 in DNA: TGTGCCAGCAGTTCCTTGACAGGGGGAGAGACCCAGTACTTC.

The chain recombines TRBV9 with TRBJ1-1; 7 bases agree with TRBD1. J lost 1 base, V lost 1 base, and 4 bases had no gene match. The CDR3 spans 15 residues. Germline CDR1 SGDLS, CDR2 YYNGEE. The CDR3 DNA follows: TGTGCCAGCAGCGTACAGGGGGGGAGGAACACTGAAGCTTTCTTT. Translating gives CASSVQGGRNTEAFF.